The present entry profiles one TCR beta chain with its context. The antigen is unknown. A read error may be the cause here, since a much bigger clone is one base away. Combining a sample-barcoded 5' primer with a J-beta primer mix, a second PCR ran for roughly 7 to 11 cycles. Every molecule of cDNA carried a tag from a template-switch adaptor with 12 random nucleotides. TCRdb reprocessed the 5' RACE reads with MiXCR, giving one entry per CDR3 protein. This sample has about 930,000 distinct CDR3 sequences, with 25% to 35% found just once. The entry originates in a study of blood T cells in healthy people across ages. Regarding the study as a whole: Naive CD4+ cell counts and diversity both ran higher in long-lived than in aged donors.

This CDR3 is 16 amino acids long. Germline V CDR1 and CDR2: SNHLY, FYNNEI. The V end lost 7 bases, the J end lost 7 bases, and 26 bases lay between the germline ends. These data also featured in a second study, about T cells of mothers and their children. From that paper: Reads recorded for TCR beta CDR3 numbered over 10 million per mother and approximately 2.9 million per child. Slightly higher overlap, not significant, was seen in related mother-child pairs than in unrelated pairs.

The origin of this receptor is a woman aged 35 to 49 in good health. The chain couples TRBV2 to TRBJ2-7; TRBD2 might be the D (5 bases). Sequenced: blood. CDR3 residues: CASTGPGRRGYNEQYF. CDR3 nucleotide sequence: TGTGCCAGCACTGGACCTGGGAGACGCGGCTACAATGAGCAGTACTTC.